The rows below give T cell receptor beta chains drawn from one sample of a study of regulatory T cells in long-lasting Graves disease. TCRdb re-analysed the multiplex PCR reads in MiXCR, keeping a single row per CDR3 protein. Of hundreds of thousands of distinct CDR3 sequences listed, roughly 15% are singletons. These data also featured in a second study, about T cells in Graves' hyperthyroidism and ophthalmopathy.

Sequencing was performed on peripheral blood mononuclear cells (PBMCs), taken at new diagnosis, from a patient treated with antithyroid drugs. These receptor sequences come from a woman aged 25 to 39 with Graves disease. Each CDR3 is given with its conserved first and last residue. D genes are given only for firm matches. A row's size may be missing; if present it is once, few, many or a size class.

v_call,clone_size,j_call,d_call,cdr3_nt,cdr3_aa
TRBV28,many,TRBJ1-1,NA,TGTGCCAGCAGCCTACAGGAGACTGAAGCTTTCTTT,CASSLQETEAFF
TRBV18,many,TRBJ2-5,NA,TGTGCCAGCTCACCGGCAGGACAGAGATGGGGGACCCAGTACTTC,CASSPAGQRWGTQYF
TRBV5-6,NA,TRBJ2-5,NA,TGTGCCAGCAGCTCCTTCGCGGAACAAGAGACCCAGTACTTC,CASSSFAEQETQYF
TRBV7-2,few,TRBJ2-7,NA,TGTGCCAGCAGCTCCTCCCAATCATACGAGCAGTACTTC,CASSSSQSYEQYF
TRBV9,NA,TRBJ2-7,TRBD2,TGTGCCAGCAGCTCGTCCGGGACTAGCGGGCTCTACGAGCAGTACTTC,CASSSSGTSGLYEQYF
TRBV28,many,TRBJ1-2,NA,TGTGCCAGCACCCAGGGGTCCGCTAACTATGGCTACACCTTC,CASTQGSANYGYTF
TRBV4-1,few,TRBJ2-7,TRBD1,TGCGCCAGCAGCCAATCTGGACAGGCTTCCTACGAGCAGTACTTC,CASSQSGQASYEQYF
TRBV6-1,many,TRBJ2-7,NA,TGTGCCAGCAACACATATGCCTACGAGCAGTACTTC,CASNTYAYEQYF
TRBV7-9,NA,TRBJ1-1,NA,TGTGCCAGCAGCTCAAGGGTGGCTAGCACTGAAGCTTTCTTT,CASSSRVASTEAFF
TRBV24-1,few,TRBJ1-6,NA,TGTGCCACCAGTGATTTCGAAGGTTCACCCCTCCACTTT,CATSDFEGSPLHF
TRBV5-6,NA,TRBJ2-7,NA,TGTGCCAGCAGCTTCAGGTCCAACAGAGCCTCCGAGCAGTACTTC,CASSFRSNRASEQYF
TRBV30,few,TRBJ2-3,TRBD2,TGTGCCTGGAGTGAAGGGAGCCTAGCGGGAGCTGGTACGCAGTATTTT,CAWSEGSLAGAGTQYF
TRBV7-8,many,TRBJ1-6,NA,TGTGCCAGCAGCTTAGTTAATTCACCCCTCCACTTT,CASSLVNSPLHF
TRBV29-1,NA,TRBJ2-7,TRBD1,TGCAGCACCTCGGTGACAGGGGGCAACGAGCAGTACTTC,CSTSVTGGNEQYF
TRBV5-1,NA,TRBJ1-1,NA,TGCGCCAGCAGCTTAACCGGGACCCCAGAACGAGCTTTCTTT,CASSLTGTPERAFF
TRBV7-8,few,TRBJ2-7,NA,TGTGCCAGCAGCTCCCCCCCGGGAGAGGGGGTCGAGCAGTACTTC,CASSSPPGEGVEQYF
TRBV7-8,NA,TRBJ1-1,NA,TGTGCCAGCAGCTTTAGTGCAGGGATGATAACTGAAGCTTTCTTT,CASSFSAGMITEAFF
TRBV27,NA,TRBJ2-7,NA,TGTGCCAGCAGTTTGGCGGGTGCCTCCTACGAGCAGTGCTTC,CASSLAGASYEQCF
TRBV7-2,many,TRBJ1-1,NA,TGTGCCAGCAGCTTTTTGCTCCCTGGAGTATCGAGCACTGAAGCTTTCTTT,CASSFLLPGVSSTEAFF
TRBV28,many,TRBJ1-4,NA,TGTGCCAGCAGCGTAAGGACAGCTGCAACTAATGAAAAACTGTTTTTT,CASSVRTAATNEKLFF